This T cell receptor (beta chain) stems from a study of cytomegalovirus exposure and HLA in healthy donors. Study conclusions and caveats: Several top significant clusters appeared, in a later analysis, to be linked to common viral pathogens. DRB1 showed the most TCR associations and HLA-C the fewest in a later analysis, as rates varied by HLA locus. Cytomegalovirus status, reportedly, was diagnosed with high specificity and sensitivity by the classifier.

On this clone: Its antigen is still unknown.

Primers for the PCR totalled 60 Vbeta and 13 Jbeta. Under the authors' procedure: There were around 77 million unique TCR beta chains by a later count, and approximately 11 million of them were shared. TCRdb's table, derived via immunoSEQ multiplex PCR, lists solely in-frame clones and lacks some. Clonal size and the V and J genes are those of that table, whereas D and trimming came from the DNA. The sample yields about 160,000 clones, about four fifths seen once. Germline values: CDR1 MDHEN, CDR2 SYDVKM. The CDR3 runs to 17 residues. V gave up 5 bases and J gave up 4 bases; unmatched junction bases: 15.

The clonotype was recovered from a woman aged 50 to 60 in good health and CMV-seropositive. Sequencing was carried out using PBMCs. This chain connects TRBV28 to TRBJ1-1, with 8 nucleotides matching TRBD1. The CDR3 loop reads CASSLGTGSRMGTEAFF. The CDR3 nucleotides are TGTGCCAGCAGTCTCGGGACAGGTAGTCGGATGGGCACTGAAGCTTTCTTT.